The clone carrying this T cell receptor (beta chain) is labeled medium-sized based on frequency. Antigen specificity is unknown. These data belong to a study of T cells in severe cutaneous drug reactions. The overall study: Blister fluid/cells and PBMC came from acute- or recovery-stage patients.

Study observations and caveats: All seven CBZ-SJS/TEN blister samples shared a public TCRbeta CDR3 at mean roughly 13%.

The donors had carbamazepine-induced Stevens-Johnson syndrome or toxic epidermal necrolysis. Bulk and single-cell libraries used iRepertoire multiplex PCR with TCR subtype-specific primers. TCRdb reprocessed the multiplex PCR reads and keeps a single row for each CDR3 protein, giving no DNA. Its clone listing holds some 1,200 distinct CDR3 sequences. This TCR was sampled from a human donor with Stevens-Johnson syndrome, a severe cutaneous drug reaction. Sequences were obtained from cells from a skin blister.

The CDR3 spells CASSPGGGFRGRETQYF. The rearrangement joins TRBV5-4 to TRBJ2-5; TCRdb indicates TRBD2, and absent DNA this call remains unverified. Per the germline V gene, CDR1 is SGHNT and CDR2 is YYREEE (reference sequence). The CDR3 spans 17 residues.